This TCR beta chain is drawn from a study of identical twins. Each CDR3 protein gets one entry after TCRdb re-called the 5' RACE reads with MiXCR. Among about 890,000 distinct CDR3 sequences listed, roughly an eighth were seen once. There are 16 residues in the CDR3. V gave up 6 bases and J gave up 0 bases, with 14 bases separating them. These same records also appear under a second study, on yellow fever vaccine responses in identical twins.

Source material: PBMCs. This chain joins TRBV12-3 or TRBV12-4 and TRBJ2-2, with a weak D call TRBD2 (5 bases). This clonotype originated in a young woman in good health. The CDR3 sequence: CASSPSRLPNTGELFF. The CDR3 nucleotides are TGTGCCAGCAGCCCCAGTAGACTACCGAACACCGGGGAGCTGTTTTTT.